The present T cell receptor (beta chain) was sequenced within a study of T-cell reconstitution after alpha-beta-depleted transplantation in children. V gave up 6 bases and J gave up 2 bases, with 16 bases separating them. This CDR3 contains 15 residues. A TCRbeta library incorporating unique molecular identifiers was prepared. One entry per CDR3 protein, called by TCRdb with MiXCR from the PCR reads. The repertoire holds approximately 110,000 distinct CDR3 sequences, with more than 20% as singletons. The chain carries TRBV12-3 or TRBV12-4 and TRBJ1-1, with D unresolved. The starting material was PBMCs, mostly from graft donor cells, obtained 180 days after TCRalphabeta/CD19-depleted stem cell transplant. The sequence derives from a male patient under 10 years old who had a stem cell transplant for chronic granulomatous disease, so the T cells may come from the graft donor. Here the CDR3 reads CASSKKLTSNTEAFF. In DNA, the CDR3 is TGTGCCAGCAGCAAAAAATTAACAAGCAACACTGAAGCTTTCTTT.